Described below is a single T cell receptor (beta chain) sequence and its context. No antigen is known for it. These data belong to a study of T cell responses to AZD1222 COVID-19 vaccine. The study's findings and limits: CD4 TCRs associated with vaccination spanned spike, dominating at 160-218 and 743-854. Two AZD1222 administrations were followed by greater Spike-specific TCR breadth and depth. Unmutated variant regions reportedly attract nearly half of all spike-specific TCRs.

This CDR3 has 13 residues. Between the trimmed V and J ends, which lost 4 bases and 4 bases, there was a span of 10 bases. Germline CDR1 KGHSH, CDR2 LQKENI. The assay was immunoSEQ multiplex PCR, and TCRdb's table has in-frame clones only and misses some. The data contain 70,000 to 95,000 clones, roughly nine tenths of them seen just once; the ten biggest clones take up around 5%. The TCR sequence derives from an adult who received the AZD1222 COVID-19 vaccine. The source material was peripheral blood, sampled 28 days after the second AZD1222 dose. The chain combines TRBV18 with TRBJ2-5; D may be TRBD2 (5 bases). CDR3 in amino acids: CASSRGSGETQYF. For the CDR3, the DNA is TGTGCCAGCTCACGCGGGTCGGGAGAGACCCAGTACTTC.